A selection of T cell receptor beta chains follows, all from one sample in a study of blood T cell repertoires in COVID-19. Sequencing was performed with immunoSEQ multiplex PCR; in TCRdb, only in-frame clones are kept and a portion is missing. This table has approximately 300,000 clones, around 90% appearing once. The material sequenced was peripheral blood. The receptors come from a man aged 50 or older with active or convalescent COVID-19. CDR3s include the opening cysteine and the closing phenylalanine or tryptophan.

J,V,CDR3
TRBJ1-1,TRBV2,CASSTQGNTEAFF
TRBJ1-4,TRBV18,CASAQDGVEKLFF
TRBJ1-5,TRBV19,CASSRQGYGGQPQHF
TRBJ1-5,TRBV5-1,CASSTGTPNQPQHF
TRBJ1-2,TRBV28,CASSPGGNNNYGYTF
TRBJ1-5,TRBV30,CAWSVETGYQPQHF
TRBJ1-1,TRBV19,CASSRDRGPFPEAFF
TRBJ2-1,TRBV27,CASSSVPSGGTYRRFF
TRBJ1-1,TRBV15,CATSRDRGKGTEAFF
TRBJ2-5,TRBV6-5,CASQVRFQETQYF
TRBJ1-2,TRBV28,CASSWRQGPNYGYTF
TRBJ1-4,TRBV30,CAWRPRVGSEKLFF
TRBJ2-7,TRBV18,CASSPLDRGRLYEQYF
TRBJ1-2,TRBV4-2,CASSQERTSLYGYTF
TRBJ1-2,TRBV29-1,CSVVGPNYGYTF
TRBJ2-7,TRBV11-2,CASSRSDLSYEQYF
TRBJ1-4,TRBV10-2,CASSEQGQKLFF
TRBJ1-4,TRBV9,CASSRGGSHGEKLFF
TRBJ2-7,TRBV7-2,CASSLDAAGSPYEQYF
TRBJ2-5,TRBV5-1,CASSPRGLAAETQYF
TRBJ2-3,TRBV18,CASSPPAGGASDTQYF
TRBJ2-3,TRBV7-9,CASSTIRQGASDTQYF
TRBJ1-2,TRBV30,CAWEVGQGVYGYTF
TRBJ2-3,TRBV5-1,CASSLGQNTDTQYF
TRBJ2-7,TRBV30,CAWRHPGTGGSYEQYF
TRBJ2-7,TRBV28,CASSLEREGYEQYF
TRBJ2-3,TRBV14,CASSQLLSTDTQYF
TRBJ2-3,TRBV7-3,CASSLMRTGTGTDTQYF
TRBJ2-5,TRBV19,CASSIQGIEETQYF
TRBJ2-4,TRBV5-1,CASSTGTGLNIQYF
TRBJ2-1,TRBV27,CASSREGLYNEQFF
TRBJ2-4,TRBV5-4,CASRSEDRTNIQYF
TRBJ2-7,TRBV18,CASSPGQGLVYEQYF
TRBJ2-2,TRBV5-4,CATNGGPNAGELFF
TRBJ1-5,TRBV19,CASSAGDRRKYSNQPQHF
TRBJ1-4,TRBV6-4,CASMSDREPLKREKLFF
TRBJ1-3,TRBV18,CASFESYPSDTIYF
TRBJ2-5,TRBV11-2,CASSLDPSGRVETQYF
TRBJ1-1,TRBV7-3,CASSLTRMMYGGGKTETNTEAFF
TRBJ2-3,TRBV30,CAWSSWRDGTDTQYF
TRBJ1-6,TRBV28,CASSLSGQGWSPLHF
TRBJ1-2,TRBV28,CASFGGNYGYTF
TRBJ1-4,TRBV28,CASSPGDGRGQEKLFF
TRBJ1-4,TRBV27,CASSFRGPEKLFF
TRBJ1-5,TRBV11-2,CASSLQGAGQPQHF